This is a list of T cell receptor beta chains from one sample in a study of Ad26.COV2.S vaccination and SARS-CoV-2 variants. Method: immunoSEQ multiplex PCR; TCRdb's copy keeps in-frame clones and lacks some. The top ten hold more than 7% of the sample, which has approximately 350,000 clones, about four fifths seen once. Sequences were derived from peripheral blood, sampled in a trial of Ad26.COV2.S vaccine versus placebo. The receptor source for this set is a person aged 18 to 65 who received the Ad26.COV2.S COVID-19 vaccine or a placebo. Both conserved end residues are part of each CDR3. A D gene is named only where the DNA matches it firmly. Only part of the rows carry a size: once, few, many, or a class if the clone is expanded.

clone_size	d_call	j_call	v_call	cdr3_nt	cdr3_aa
.	.	TRBJ2-1	TRBV18	TGTGCCAGCTCACCCCGACTAGGGGGCAATGAGCAGTTCTTC	CASSPRLGGNEQFF
.	.	TRBJ1-1	TRBV7-9	TGTGCCAGCAGCTTGGCCCGGTTAGGACGGAGAGAGGGGACTGAAGCTTTCTTT	CASSLARLGRREGTEAFF
.	.	TRBJ1-2	TRBV6-4	TGTGCCAGCAGTTTCTATGGCTACACCTTC	CASSFYGYTF
.	TRBD1	TRBJ2-4	TRBV5-1	TGCGCCAGCAGCCCCCCGGACAGGGGGCGAGAAGCCAAAAACATTCAGTACTTC	CASSPPDRGREAKNIQYF
.	.	TRBJ1-1	TRBV11-2	TGTGCCAGCAGCTTGCGGGGAAACACTGAAGCTTTCTTT	CASSLRGNTEAFF
once	TRBD1	TRBJ1-2	TRBV7-9	TGTGCCAGCAGCTCGAGGGACAGGGGAAGCGGCTACACCTTC	CASSSRDRGSGYTF
.	.	TRBJ1-6	TRBV4-1	TGCGCCAGCAGCCAAGATTATCAGGAGAATTCACCCCTCCACTTT	CASSQDYQENSPLHF
.	.	TRBJ1-4	TRBV7-9	TGTGCCAGCAGCCGGCCGGGCCCCAATGAAAAACTGTTTTTT	CASSRPGPNEKLFF
.	TRBD1	TRBJ1-4	TRBV5-1	TGCGCCAGCAGCTTGACAGGGGCGTTAAATGAAAAACTGTTTTTT	CASSLTGALNEKLFF
.	.	TRBJ2-3	TRBV5-1	TGCGCCAGCAGCTTGGCTTTAGGGGGAGATACGCAGTATTTT	CASSLALGGDTQYF
.	.	TRBJ2-2	TRBV7-2	TGTGCCAGCAGCTTACCGAGGGTAACCGGGGAGCTGTTTTTT	CASSLPRVTGELFF
.	.	TRBJ1-6	TRBV18	TGTGCCAGCTCACCAAAGGCGGGGCTTAATTCACCCCTCCACTTT	CASSPKAGLNSPLHF
.	.	TRBJ1-2	TRBV5-1	TGCGCCAGCAGGCCCCCAGAGGGTTTGGGCGGCTACACCTTC	CASRPPEGLGGYTF
.	.	TRBJ2-2	TRBV21-1	TGTGCCAGCAGCCTGAGGGGAGGGTTTCGGAACACCGGGGAGCTGTTTTTT	CASSLRGGFRNTGELFF
few	.	TRBJ2-1	TRBV7-2	TGTGCCAGCAGCTTTACAGGGACCAATGAGCAGTTCTTC	CASSFTGTNEQFF
.	.	TRBJ2-1	TRBV3-1/TRBV3-2	TGTGCCAGCAGGGTTAGCGGAAACAATGAGCAGTTCTTC	CASRVSGNNEQFF
.	.	TRBJ2-7	TRBV5-1	TGCGCCAGCAGCTCTTCTCACAGGGAGGAGCAGTACTTC	CASSSSHREEQYF
.	.	TRBJ2-7	TRBV3-1/TRBV3-2	TGTGCCAGCAGCCTTAGATACGAGCAGTACTTC	CASSLRYEQYF
.	.	TRBJ2-7	TRBV20-1	TGCAGTGCTAGCGGAAAACACGAGCAGTACTTC	CSASGKHEQYF
once	.	TRBJ1-6	TRBV2	TGTGCCAGCAGTGAAAGACGGCCAATCGATAATTCACCCCTCCACTTT	CASSERRPIDNSPLHF
.	.	TRBJ2-7	TRBV2	TGTGCCAGCAGGGACCTAGAAACGTCGGGCGAGCAGTACTTC	CASRDLETSGEQYF
.	.	TRBJ2-7	TRBV6-5	TGTGCCAGCAGTTACCCCGGGGCTCTTAACTCCTACGAGCAGTACTTC	CASSYPGALNSYEQYF
.	.	TRBJ1-5	TRBV6-7	TGTGCCAGCAGTTACTCGAAGTTCGGCAATCAGCCCCAGCATTTT	CASSYSKFGNQPQHF
.	TRBD1	TRBJ1-2	TRBV6-6	TGTGCCAGCAGTTACTCGCCAGGGGGCTATAACTATGGCTACACCTTC	CASSYSPGGYNYGYTF
.	.	TRBJ1-2	TRBV7-2	TGTGCCAGCAGCCCTGGGGAGGGGAGAAGCTACACCTTC	CASSPGEGRSYTF
.	TRBD2	TRBJ2-2	TRBV7-8	TGTGCCAGCAGCTCGGGGGGGCTTTTTGGCCTCGCGAACACCGGGGAGCTGTTTTTT	CASSSGGLFGLANTGELFF
.	.	TRBJ1-5	TRBV28	TGTGCCAGCAGCTCCGACAGCTATAGCAATCAGCCCCAGCATTTT	CASSSDSYSNQPQHF
.	.	TRBJ1-1	TRBV5-1	TGCGCCAGCAGCTTGGACCCCACAGGGATAAAAGCTTTCTTT	CASSLDPTGIKAFF
.	.	TRBJ1-1	TRBV23-1	TGCGCCAGCAGTCAACCACCGGGACGTAGGAACACTGAAGCTTTCTTT	CASSQPPGRRNTEAFF
.	.	TRBJ2-7	TRBV7-6	TGTGCCAGCGGGGAATCCCTTGGCAGGGAATACGAGCAGTACTTC	CASGESLGREYEQYF